These 32 T cell receptor beta chains originate from one sample sequenced in a study of T cell responses to AZD1222 COVID-19 vaccine. The assay was immunoSEQ multiplex PCR, and TCRdb's table has in-frame clones only and misses some. This table has about 180,000 clones, 85% to 90% appearing once. Source: peripheral blood, taken on day 0 of AZD1222 vaccination. These receptors were collected from an adult in good health.

V gene TRBV9 combines with J gene TRBJ1-2; 8 positions match TRBD1. The germline gives CDR1 SGDLS, CDR2 YYNGEE. V was clipped by 4 bases and J by 3 bases; unmatched bases: 5. This CDR3 is 14 amino acids long. CDR3 residues: CASSFGQGDYGYTF. CDR3 in DNA: TGTGCCAGCAGCTTCGGACAGGGAGACTATGGCTACACCTTC.

The J gene is TRBJ2-7, the V gene TRBV7-8; 7 positions match TRBD1. The germline CDR1 and CDR2 sequences are SGHVS and FQNEAQ. The length of the CDR3 is 14 residues. Losses at the gene ends were 5 bases for V and 2 bases for J; bases not matched to a gene: 6. In DNA form, the CDR3 reads TGTGCCAGCAGCATTTACAGGGGCCCCTACGAGCAGTACTTC. Amino acid sequence: CASSIYRGPYEQYF. The whole variable domain, remainder taken from reference TRBV7-8 and TRBJ2-7, is GAGVSQSPRYKVAKRGQDVALRCDPISGHVSLFWYQQALGQGPEFLTYFQNEAQLDKSGLPSDRFFAERPEGSVSTLKIQRTQQEDSAVYLCASSIYRGPYEQYFGPGTRLTVT.

The rearrangement links TRBV5-6 to TRBJ1-3; D perhaps matches TRBD1 (5 bases). This CDR3 contains 14 residues. V was pared by 1 base and J by 4 bases, with 9 bases between. Germline lookup yields CDR1 SGHDT and CDR2 YYEEEE. The CDR3 DNA is TGTGCCAGCAGCTTGCTCGGGGGAGGAAACACCATATATTTT. Translation gives CASSLLGGGNTIYF.

The gene calls are TRBV5-5 and TRBJ1-1; TRBD1 agrees at 8 bases. Trimming removed 3 bases from V and 4 bases from J; junction bases left unmatched: 5. This CDR3 spans 14 amino acids. Germline V gives CDR1 SGHKS, CDR2 YYEKEE (reference sequence). CDR3 coding DNA: TGTGCCAGCAGCTACCAAACAGGGGGCACTGAAGCTTTCTTT. Protein: CASSYQTGGTEAFF.

The rearrangement joins TRBV2 to TRBJ2-7, with D maybe TRBD1 (5 bases). The V end lost 3 bases, the J end lost 3 bases, and 9 bases lay between the germline ends. The length of the CDR3 is 13 residues. The V gene's germline CDR1 is SNHLY and CDR2 FYNNEI. CDR3 DNA: TGTGCCAGCAGTGAGGGGCAGAACTACGAGCAGTACTTC. Protein sequence: CASSEGQNYEQYF.

The chain has TRBV27 and TRBJ1-2; TRBD1 matches 9 bases. The CDR3 has 17 residues. Germline values: CDR1 MNHEY, CDR2 SMNVEV (reference sequence). J gave up 0 bases and V 5 bases, and 10 bases lay outside the gene matches. Written as DNA, the CDR3 is TGTGCCAGCAGTGGGACCCGGGACAGGGTATCTAACTATGGCTACACCTTC. Translated, it gives CASSGTRDRVSNYGYTF.

DNA for the CDR3: TGTGCCAGCAGCTTAGACTGGGTTACCGGGGAGCTGTTTTTT. Translating it yields CASSLDWVTGELFF. The chain links TRBV11-2 to TRBJ2-2, with D unresolved. CDR3 length: 14 amino acids. The germline V gene has CDR1 SGHAT and CDR2 FQNNGV. V lost 0 bases, J lost 5 bases, and 7 bases lay in between.

V and J are TRBV19 and TRBJ2-7; TRBD1 aligns across 8 bases. The CDR3 contains 18 residues. Germline-derived CDR1 and CDR2 are LNHDA and SQIVND (reference sequence). V shed 5 bases, J shed 1 base, and the junction held 16 bases outside the gene matches. CDR3 nucleotide sequence: TGTGCCAGTAGTGCAGGACCTCTTTGGGACAGGTTATCCTACGAGCAGTACTTC. It yields the protein CASSAGPLWDRLSYEQYF.

This clone was detected once. This chain joins TRBV11-2 and TRBJ1-1; a possible D gene is TRBD1 (5 bases). CDR1 and CDR2 (germline): SGHAT, FQNNGV. CDR3 size: 17 residues. Trimming pared 1 base from V and 2 bases from J, leaving 17 bases between. The CDR3 DNA sequence: TGTGCCAGCAGCTTAGTCGGTATAGGGGTCAAAAACACTGAAGCTTTCTTT. Protein sequence: CASSLVGIGVKNTEAFF.

This clone was counted once. The J gene is TRBJ2-3, the V gene TRBV6-2 or TRBV6-3; perhaps TRBD2 as D (6 bases). The CDR3 contains 16 residues. Germline V gene sequence: CDR1 MNHEY, CDR2 SVGEGT. V was cut by 1 base and J by 4 bases, with 15 bases left in between. The CDR3 here is CASSYFAGGSADTQYF. The CDR3 bases are TGTGCCAGCAGTTACTTTGCTGGGGGGTCGGCAGATACGCAGTATTTT.

The rearrangement links TRBV7-2 to TRBJ2-7; D perhaps matches TRBD1 (6 bases). Germline CDR1 SGHTA, CDR2 FQGNSA. This CDR3 spans 13 amino acids. Trimming left V 1 base short and J 6 bases short, with 10 bases between. The CDR3, as DNA: TGTGCCAGCAGCTTAGAACAGGGAACCGAGCAGTACGTC. As protein: CASSLEQGTEQYV.

The CDR3, as DNA: TGTGCCAGCAGTTCCGGGACTAGCGGGTGGCAAGAGACCCAGTACTTC. Its translation: CASSSGTSGWQETQYF. This chain joins TRBV7-9 and TRBJ2-5; 12 bases agree with TRBD2. V shed 6 bases and J 2 bases; nucleotides not matched to a gene: 7. This CDR3 contains 16 residues. Germline V gives CDR1 SEHNR, CDR2 FQNEAQ (reference sequence). The whole variable domain, remainder taken from reference TRBV7-9 and TRBJ2-5, is DTGVSQNPRHKITKRGQNVTFRCDPISEHNRLYWYRQTLGQGPEFLTYFQNEAQLEKSRLLSDRFSAERPKGSFSTLEIQRTEQGDSAMYLCASSSGTSGWQETQYFGPGTRLLVL.

The chain couples TRBV7-9 to TRBJ2-6; D is possibly TRBD2 (6 bases). The CDR3 length is 15 residues. The ends were cut back, 4 bases at V and 3 bases at J, with 10 bases in the middle. Looked up from germline, CDR1 is SEHNR and CDR2 is FQNEAQ (reference sequence). Here the CDR3 reads CASSWAGYGANVLTF. CDR3 DNA: TGTGCCAGCAGCTGGGCGGGATATGGGGCCAACGTCCTGACTTTC.

The rearrangement links TRBV27 to TRBJ1-5; possible D gene TRBD1, 5 bases. Germline lookup yields CDR1 MNHEY and CDR2 SMNVEV (reference sequence). The length of the CDR3 is 14 residues. V gave up 5 bases and J gave up 2 bases, with 10 bases separating them. CDR3 protein: CASSRGFGNQPQHF. Here the CDR3 DNA reads TGTGCCAGCAGTCGGGGGTTCGGCAATCAGCCCCAGCATTTT.

The chain carries TRBV11-3 and TRBJ2-3; the match to TRBD2 covers 15 bases. This CDR3 is built from 20 residues. The germline V gene has CDR1 SGHNT and CDR2 YENEEA. V lost 5 bases to trimming and J lost 2 bases; unmatched junction nucleotides: 14. The chain's CDR3 is CASSLRTSGGAETHTDTQYF. DNA for the CDR3: TGTGCCAGCAGCCTAAGGACTAGCGGGGGGGCAGAAACTCACACAGATACGCAGTATTTT.

The V call is TRBV7-2, the J call TRBJ2-1; TRBD2 agrees at 9 bases. V dropped 3 bases and J dropped 4; count of bases not matched to a gene: 1. The germline CDR1 and CDR2 sequences are SGHTA and FQGNSA. The CDR3 runs 14 residues. As DNA, the CDR3 is TGTGCCAGCAGCTTTAGCGGGGGTTACAATGAGCAGTTCTTC. It codes for CASSFSGGYNEQFF.

The V call is TRBV28, the J call TRBJ2-2, with unresolved D. Germline assignment: CDR1 MDHEN and CDR2 SYDVKM. There are 14 residues in the CDR3. With 6 bases removed from V and 4 bases from J, the gap between germline ends came to 12 bases. CDR3 region: CASRGIPGTGELFF. The CDR3 nucleotides are TGTGCCAGCAGGGGCATTCCGGGCACCGGGGAGCTGTTTTTT.

The gene calls are TRBV11-1 and TRBJ2-7; D is unclear. With 6 bases removed from V and 4 bases from J, the gap between germline ends came to 7 bases. The CDR3 spans 11 residues. Per the germline V gene, CDR1 is SGHAT and CDR2 is FQDESV (reference sequence). CDR3 in amino acids: CASSSHYEQYF. CDR3 DNA sequence: TGTGCCAGCAGTTCCCATTACGAGCAGTACTTC.

This rearrangement joins TRBV28 to TRBJ2-7, with 7 positions matching TRBD1. V dropped 10 bases and J dropped 0; count of bases not matched to a gene: 6. The CDR3 totals 13 residues. Germline CDR1 MDHEN, CDR2 SYDVKM. The CDR3 nucleotides are TGTGCCACCCTACAGGGGTCCTCCTACGAGCAGTACTTC. Amino acids: CATLQGSSYEQYF.

The rearrangement uses TRBV27 and TRBJ1-5; 11 bases are a match to TRBD1. Unmatched junction bases numbered 3, after V lost 5 bases and J lost 6 bases. CDR3 length: 14 residues. Germline V gene data show CDR1 as MNHEY and CDR2 as SMNVEV (reference sequence). The CDR3 protein is CASSGTGGFQPQHF. The CDR3 DNA follows: TGTGCCAGCAGTGGGACAGGGGGGTTTCAGCCCCAGCATTTT.

This sequence joins TRBV28 and TRBJ2-6; unclear D gene. Germline V CDR1 and CDR2: MDHEN, SYDVKM. V lost 3 bases and J 0 bases, leaving 6 bases between the germline ends. The CDR3 is made up of 15 amino acids. The CDR3 DNA follows: TGTGCCAGCAGTTTTTATAGCTCTGGGGCCAACGTCCTGACTTTC. It yields the protein CASSFYSSGANVLTF.

In this sample, this clone turned up once. This chain links TRBV9 with TRBJ1-2; 7 nucleotides match TRBD1. The CDR3 is 13 amino acids. Germline lookup yields CDR1 SGDLS and CDR2 YYNGEE. V shed 2 bases and J 3 bases; nucleotides not matched to a gene: 1. CDR3 in amino acids: CASSVGQDYGYTF. The CDR3 nucleotides read TGTGCCAGCAGCGTCGGACAGGACTATGGCTACACCTTC.

J is TRBJ2-5 and V is TRBV30; the D gene is possibly TRBD1 (6 bases). Germline CDR1 reads GTSNPN; CDR2 reads SVGIG (reference sequence). The germline V and J ends were trimmed by 2 bases and 5 bases, with 9 bases remaining between them. The CDR3 runs 12 residues. CDR3 DNA sequence: TGTGCCTGGAGTTTCACAGGGGAGACCCAGTACTTC. It encodes CAWSFTGETQYF.

The chain recombines TRBV5-4 with TRBJ2-7, with 9 bases lining up with TRBD1. CDR3 length: 16 residues. Trimming removed 4 bases from V and 5 bases from J; junction bases left unmatched: 13. CDR1 is SGHNT, CDR2 YYREEE, per germline (reference sequence). In DNA form, the CDR3 reads TGTGCCAGCAGCGTCAACAGGGGGCTCTTCTTCCACGAGCAGTACTTC. Protein product: CASSVNRGLFFHEQYF.

The CDR3 nucleotides read TGTGCCAGTAGTATTGGAGCAGGGGCCACTGAAGCTTTCTTT. This gives the protein CASSIGAGATEAFF. The V call is TRBV19, the J call TRBJ1-1, with D possibly TRBD1 on 6 matching bases. V lost 3 bases to trimming and J lost 4 bases, with 12 bases between them. This CDR3 spans 14 amino acids. Germline CDR1 reads LNHDA; CDR2 reads SQIVND (reference sequence).

This chain links TRBV11-2 with TRBJ1-5; perhaps TRBD1 as D (6 bases). The germline V gene encodes CDR1 SGHAT and CDR2 FQNNGV. Trimming cost V 5 bases and J 6 bases, with 11 bases left between them. CDR3 length: 13 amino acids. In DNA, the CDR3 is TGTGCCAGCAGCCTCACAGGGTCTCAGCCCCAGCATTTT. Encoded protein: CASSLTGSQPQHF.

The rearrangement links TRBV6-5 to TRBJ2-1; tentatively, D is TRBD1 (6 bases). The CDR3 sequence is 15 residues long. V was shortened by 6 bases and J by 6 bases, with 18 bases between the two germline ends. Germline values: CDR1 MNHEY, CDR2 SVGAGI. This CDR3 reads CASRSGRGAFNEQFF. CDR3 bases: TGTGCCAGCAGATCCGGCAGGGGCGCCTTCAATGAGCAGTTCTTC.

This clone was seen only once. J is TRBJ2-1 and V is TRBV2, with 7 bases that match TRBD2. The CDR3 has 15 residues. The ends lost 3 bases at V and 0 bases at J; junction bases unmatched: 2. Germline values: CDR1 SNHLY, CDR2 FYNNEI. The CDR3 reads CASSDGGSSYNEQFF. For the CDR3, the DNA is TGTGCCAGCAGTGACGGCGGGAGCTCCTACAATGAGCAGTTCTTC.

This clone was seen just once. The chain is built from TRBV7-2 and TRBJ1-5; TRBD1 is a possible D gene (6 bases). The CDR3 is made up of 18 amino acids. Germline CDR1 is SGHTA and CDR2 is FQGNSA. Deletions cut 2 bases from V and 4 bases from J, with 21 bases between. The CDR3 DNA is TGTGCCAGCAGCTTAAATCCGCGCCGGGACACCAAGAATCAGCCCCAGCATTTT. Its translation: CASSLNPRRDTKNQPQHF.

This clone came up once. V usage is TRBV5-4 and J usage is TRBJ2-1; 8 bases are a match to TRBD2. Germline trimming cut 2 bases from V and 4 bases from J; bases unmatched to any gene: 5. Germline V gene data show CDR1 as SGHNT and CDR2 as YYREEE (reference sequence). This CDR3 region has 15 residues. CDR3 residues: CASSFSAGAYNEQFF. The CDR3 DNA follows: TGTGCCAGCAGCTTTTCAGCGGGGGCTTACAATGAGCAGTTCTTC.

This clone was counted only a few times. CDR3: CSVLRGGGYTF. CDR3 sequence (DNA): TGCAGCGTTCTCAGGGGAGGCGGCTACACCTTC. This rearrangement joins TRBV29-1 to TRBJ1-2, with D possibly matching TRBD1 (6 bases). Per germline, CDR1 SQVTM and CDR2 ANQGSEA. Trimming removed 5 bases from V and 8 bases from J, with 12 bases in between. The CDR3 spans 11 residues.

This clone was seen more than once but under ten times. The V call is TRBV6-1, the J call TRBJ1-6, with D possibly matching TRBD1 (5 bases). CDR1 and CDR2 from the germline V gene are MNHNS and SASEGT. The CDR3 runs to 15 residues. Trimming removed 3 bases at V and 10 bases at J, with 16 bases between. The CDR3: CASSDSAGVTSPLHF. CDR3 coding DNA: TGTGCCAGCAGTGATAGCGCGGGGGTCACCTCACCCCTCCACTTT.